What follows are 23 T cell receptor beta chains derived from one specimen sequenced in a study of T-cell reconstitution after alpha-beta-depleted transplantation in children. A library of TCRbeta sequences, prepared with unique molecular identifiers, was generated. TCRdb re-called the PCR reads with MiXCR, one entry per CDR3 protein. The table shows around 600,000 distinct CDR3 sequences, with 8% to 11% occurring only once. Sequenced material: PBMCs from the stem cell graft donor, taken from the stem cell graft. These receptors came from a human donor who donated a stem cell graft to a child with acute myeloid leukemia.

This clonotype was counted ten times or more. V gene TRBV7-4 combines with J gene TRBJ1-5; the D is unclear. Per germline, CDR1 SGHVT and CDR2 SQSDAQ. The CDR3 covers 15 residues. V lost 6 bases and J lost 4, with 16 bases in between. The CDR3 sequence is CASSLDSGRNQPQHF. The CDR3, as DNA: TGTGCCAGCAGTCTTGACTCTGGGAGAAATCAGCCCCAGCATTTT.

The rearrangement links TRBV5-1 to TRBJ2-7, with TRBD1 matching 7 bases. This CDR3 is 13 amino acids long. Per germline, CDR1 SGHRS and CDR2 YFSETQ. The V segment lost 2 bases and the J segment 5 bases; nucleotides outside the gene matches: 4. CDR3 protein: CASSFNRGDEQYF. The CDR3 DNA sequence: TGCGCCAGCAGCTTCAACAGGGGAGACGAGCAGTACTTC. Filled out from reference TRBV5-1 and TRBJ2-7, the complete variable domain reads KAGVTQTPRYLIKTRGQQVTLSCSPISGHRSVSWYQQTPGQGLQFLFEYFSETQRNKGNFPGRFSGRQFSNSRSEMNVSTLELGDSALYLCASSFNRGDEQYFGPGTRLTVT.

This clonotype was counted a few times. This chain uses TRBV10-3 with TRBJ2-5, with TRBD1 matching 7 bases. The CDR3 loop spans 15 amino acids. Germline V gene data show CDR1 as ENHRY and CDR2 as SYGVKD. V gave up 4 bases and J gave up 2 bases; unmatched junction bases: 7. DNA for the CDR3: TGTGCCATCAGTGTGTCCAGGGGGAAACAAGAGACCCAGTACTTC. Amino acids: CAISVSRGKQETQYF.

This chain uses TRBV4-2 with TRBJ2-7, with 10 bases aligning to TRBD2. In germline, CDR1 is LGHNA, CDR2 YNFKEQ. CDR3 length: 16 amino acids. J lost 3 bases, V lost 4 bases, and 9 bases had no gene match. CDR3 coding DNA: TGTGCCAGCAGCCGTACAGCGGGAGGGTTGGGCTACGAGCAGTACTTC. The encoded protein is CASSRTAGGLGYEQYF.

This chain uses TRBV27 with TRBJ2-4; D is possibly TRBD1 or TRBD2 (5 bases each). This CDR3 contains 13 residues. The germline V gene encodes CDR1 MNHEY and CDR2 SMNVEV (reference sequence). V was trimmed by 7 bases and J by 7 bases, leaving 14 bases between them. CDR3 DNA sequence: TGTGCCAGCAACCATCCCAGGGAGAACATTCAGTACTTC. The encoded protein is CASNHPRENIQYF.

This clonotype was picked up many times. The chain recombines TRBV5-1 with TRBJ1-1; D is uncertain. The germline CDR1 and CDR2 sequences are SGHRS and YFSETQ. CDR3 length: 12 residues. Trimming removed 1 base at V and 1 base at J, with 2 bases between. CDR3 bases: TGCGCCAGCAGCTTGTCGAACACTGAAGCTTTCTTT. This encodes CASSLSNTEAFF.

This clonotype was detected many times. The rearrangement links TRBV9 to TRBJ2-3; possibly TRBD1 or TRBD2 for D (5 bases each). V dropped 1 base and J dropped 1 base, with 13 bases sitting between them. Germline CDR1 reads SGDLS; CDR2 reads YYNGEE. The CDR3 is 16 residues long. The CDR3 spells CASSVLGETGTDTQYF. CDR3 bases: TGTGCCAGCAGCGTATTAGGGGAGACCGGCACAGATACGCAGTATTTT. The whole variable domain, filled in from reference TRBV9 and TRBJ2-3, reads DSGVTQTPKHLITATGQRVTLRCSPRSGDLSVYWYQQSLDQGLQFLIQYYNGEERAKGNILERFSAQQFPDLHSELNLSSLELGDSALYFCASSVLGETGTDTQYFGPGTRLTVL.

This clonotype appeared a few times. The rearrangement links TRBV29-1 to TRBJ2-7, with D perhaps matching TRBD2 (6 bases). The CDR3 spans 13 residues. Germline assignment: CDR1 SQVTM and CDR2 ANQGSEA. Deletions cut 4 bases from V and 7 bases from J, with 17 bases between. The CDR3, as DNA: TGCAGCGTTGGGGCTAGCGACCTTCGGGAGCAGTACTTC. This translates into CSVGASDLREQYF.

The chain carries TRBV28 and TRBJ2-1; 9 bases agree with TRBD2. The trim removed 5 bases at V and 10 bases at J, leaving 12 bases unmatched. The CDR3 sequence is 15 residues long. Germline CDR1 and CDR2: MDHEN and SYDVKM. This CDR3 reads CASSASSGTSGEQFF. The DNA of the CDR3 is TGTGCCAGCAGTGCGTCTAGCGGGACTTCGGGGGAGCAGTTCTTC.

The V gene is TRBV12-3 or TRBV12-4, the J gene TRBJ2-3; D is possibly TRBD2 (5 bases). The germline V and J ends were trimmed by 6 bases and 3 bases, with 19 bases remaining between them. CDR3 length: 16 residues. CDR3: CASSRRVGAATDTQYF. The CDR3 DNA reads TGTGCCAGCAGCCGCCGGGTGGGAGCGGCAACAGATACGCAGTATTTT.

In its sample, this clonotype was seen many times. The V call is TRBV6-2 or TRBV6-3, the J call TRBJ1-1, with 8 positions matching TRBD1. Germline CDR1 reads MNHEY; CDR2 reads SVGEGT. V shed 2 bases, J shed 5 bases, and the junction held 4 bases outside the gene matches. This CDR3 is 14 amino acids long. CDR3 in amino acids: CASSYQGARTEAFF. The DNA for the CDR3 is TGTGCCAGCAGTTACCAGGGGGCGCGTACTGAAGCTTTCTTT.

Concerning this clonotype itself: The junction departs from the called germline gene at one end, perhaps through a read error. The genes are TRBV20-1 and TRBJ2-5, with a weak D call TRBD2 (6 bases). This CDR3 spans 15 amino acids. Looked up from germline, CDR1 is DFQATT and CDR2 is SNEGSKA (reference sequence). The CDR3 here is CCAQNSGRQQETQYF. The CDR3, as DNA: TGCTGTGCTCAAAATAGCGGAAGACAACAAGAGACCCAGTACTTC.

There are many counts of this clonotype. The chain combines TRBV29-1 with TRBJ2-7, with D possibly matching TRBD1 (6 bases). CDR1 SQVTM and CDR2 ANQGSEA come from the germline V gene. V was cut by 4 bases and J by 2 bases, with 12 bases left in between. The CDR3 length is 13 residues. The CDR3 sequence is CSVAPTGTYEQYF. Written as DNA, the CDR3 is TGCAGCGTTGCCCCGACAGGAACCTACGAGCAGTACTTC.

The J gene is TRBJ2-6, the V gene TRBV11-1; TRBD2 agrees at 12 bases. The length of the CDR3 is 20 residues. The germline V gene has CDR1 SGHAT and CDR2 FQDESV (reference sequence). V was clipped by 5 bases and J by 7 bases; unmatched bases: 18. CDR3 nucleotide sequence: TGTGCCAGCAGCCCGCAACCGGGACTAGCGGGTCTCCGCTCTGCCAACGTCCTGACTTTC. Translating it yields CASSPQPGLAGLRSANVLTF.

This clonotype was counted at least ten times. The chain combines TRBV12-3 or TRBV12-4 with TRBJ1-1, with D uncertain. The CDR3 totals 14 residues. V gave up 6 bases and J gave up 1 base, with 12 bases separating them. The CDR3 spells CASSLIEGNTEAFF. The DNA for the CDR3 is TGTGCCAGCAGCTTGATTGAGGGGAACACTGAAGCTTTCTTT.

This clonotype was counted between two and nine times. The V call is TRBV29-1, the J call TRBJ2-5, with D tentatively TRBD1 (5 bases). Germline V gene data show CDR1 as SQVTM and CDR2 as ANQGSEA. Trimming removed 4 bases at V and 4 bases at J, with 22 bases between. This CDR3 has 16 amino acids. The CDR3 region is CSVGKMNQGLGETQYF. The CDR3, as DNA: TGCAGCGTTGGCAAAATGAATCAGGGCCTTGGAGAGACCCAGTACTTC.

V and J are TRBV20-1 and TRBJ2-3; 10 positions agree with TRBD2. There are 17 residues in the CDR3. In germline, CDR1 is DFQATT, CDR2 SNEGSKA (reference sequence). The V gene end was trimmed by 2 bases and the J gene end by 0 bases; junction bases not matched to a gene: 8. The CDR3 bases are TGCAGTGCTAGATCCAGCGGGAGGGCCGGTAGCACAGATACGCAGTATTTT. It translates to CSARSSGRAGSTDTQYF.

Here the CDR3 DNA reads TGTGCCAGCGAGGGCTACGAGCAGTACTTC. Residues: CASEGYEQYF. The chain has TRBV28 and TRBJ2-7; weak D call: TRBD2 (5 bases). This CDR3 has 10 residues. The V gene lost 8 bases and the J gene lost 3 bases, with 5 bases spanning the gap. CDR1 and CDR2 from the germline V gene are MDHEN and SYDVKM.

A few counts support this clonotype. The chain joins TRBV4-1 to TRBJ2-7; D is undetermined. Trimming cost V 0 bases and J 4 bases, with 10 bases left between them. The CDR3 loop spans 14 amino acids. In germline, CDR1 is MGHRA, CDR2 YSYEKL. The CDR3 here is CASSQEPRRYEQYF. As DNA, the CDR3 is TGCGCCAGCAGCCAAGAGCCCAGGCGGTACGAGCAGTACTTC.

This clonotype was detected only a few times. The chain employs TRBV20-1 and TRBJ2-3; no definite D call. The length of the CDR3 is 14 residues. Per germline, CDR1 DFQATT and CDR2 SNEGSKA (reference sequence). V was shortened by 4 bases and J by 0 bases, with 11 bases between the two germline ends. The CDR3 DNA follows: TGCAGTGCTATCTCCCTATATAGCACAGATACGCAGTATTTT. This sequence encodes CSAISLYSTDTQYF.

The chain combines TRBV27 with TRBJ2-2, with a possible D match to TRBD1 (5 bases). Trimming removed 7 bases from V and 4 bases from J, with 7 bases in between. Germline V gene data show CDR1 as MNHEY and CDR2 as SMNVEV (reference sequence). The CDR3 is made up of 12 amino acids. DNA for the CDR3: TGTGCCAGCACAGGGATCACCGGGGAGCTGTTTTTT. It codes for CASTGITGELFF.

This chain links TRBV7-8 with TRBJ2-3; 7 bases align to TRBD2. There are 15 residues in the CDR3. Germline V lookup: CDR1 SGHVS, CDR2 FQNEAQ. V lost 3 bases and J lost 2; bases outside the gene matches: 5. The CDR3 spells CASSLALAATDTQYF. For the CDR3, the DNA is TGTGCCAGCAGCTTGGCCCTAGCGGCCACAGATACGCAGTATTTT.

The rearrangement joins TRBV29-1 to TRBJ2-5; D tentatively fits TRBD1 or TRBD2 (5 bases each). The CDR3 is made up of 15 amino acids. Germline V gene data show CDR1 as SQVTM and CDR2 as ANQGSEA. V shed 4 bases and J shed 2 bases, with 17 bases lying between them. CDR3 sequence: CSVGGSQPPQETQYF. The CDR3 coding sequence is TGCAGCGTTGGGGGGTCACAGCCACCACAAGAGACCCAGTACTTC.